The entry that follows covers one T cell receptor beta chain sequence. The antigen remains undetermined. The data are from a study of T cells after yellow fever vaccination. Overall study: Libraries from low-cell-number fractions were prepared with the SMART-Seq v4 Ultra Low Input RNA kit.

Study findings and constraints: Reappearance after the booster was seen for most primary-vaccination clones, at about 95% CD4 and around 88% CD8.

TCRdb passed the 5' RACE reads through MiXCR, listing each CDR3 protein once. The sample lists a few hundred thousand distinct CDR3 sequences; approximately 8% were seen once. The CDR3 runs to 17 residues. The V end lost 4 bases, the J end lost 4 bases, and 17 bases lay between the germline ends. Per germline, CDR1 LGHNA and CDR2 YSLEER. Source: PBMCs, taken around 45 days after the first yellow fever vaccination. J is TRBJ2-6 and V is TRBV4-3, with D unresolved. This clonotype originated in a man younger than 30 who received the YFV17D yellow fever vaccine. This CDR3 is CASSRSWGPEGANVLTF. CDR3 DNA sequence: TGCGCCAGCAGCCGCAGTTGGGGTCCGGAAGGGGCCAACGTCCTGACTTTC.